Below, one T cell receptor beta chain is given with its context. Its target is not known. The protocol was immunoSEQ multiplex PCR, while the TCRdb copy is restricted to in-frame clones and leaves out a portion. The profile shows more than 300,000 clones, 75% to 90% of them singletons. The CDR3 has 14 amino acids. Trimming pared 1 base from V and 1 base from J, leaving 7 bases between. Germline V gives CDR1 SGHVS, CDR2 FQNEAQ. The sample is drawn from a study of Ad26.COV2.S vaccination and SARS-CoV-2 variants. Across the whole study: Ad26.COV2.S given intramuscularly, once or twice 56 days apart. The study's findings and limits: The study found higher spike-specific TCR breadth in vaccine than placebo recipients.

Treatment reported: 15 to 20 received Ad26.COV2.S at low or high dose, single or two shots; five or six received placebo; per-sample allocation not given. Sampling took place 63 days after the first vaccine or placebo injection. A Boston adult aged 18-55 years was the donor. The vaccine delivered Wuhan-strain SARS-CoV-2 spike through an Ad26 vector. The sequence came from a person between 18 and 60 years old who received the Ad26.COV2.S COVID-19 vaccine or a placebo. The specimen comprised peripheral blood, sampled in a trial of Ad26.COV2.S vaccine versus placebo. V and J are TRBV7-8 and TRBJ1-2; no clear D gene. CDR3 nucleotides: TGTGCCAGCAGCTTAGGTCGCAGTAACTATGGCTACACCTTC. Translated, it gives CASSLGRSNYGYTF.